This T cell receptor (beta chain) comes out of a study of identical twins. Germline values: CDR1 SGHRS, CDR2 YFSETQ. V lost 3 bases to trimming and J lost 5 bases, with 9 bases between them. CDR3 length: 13 amino acids. MiXCR was run by TCRdb on the 5' RACE reads, yielding one entry per CDR3 protein. The table has around 670,000 distinct CDR3 sequences, 5.5% to 7.5% seen once; the top ten hold around 2%. The study, taken as a whole, reports: Twins shared out-of-frame alpha sequences with excess low generation probability. Abundant beta clonotypes from cord blood had fewer insertions, unlike memory repertoires, which showed none. Twins shared beta out-of-frame sequences in excess, but this excess was weaker. The authors drew conclusions from cross-sectional statistical analysis rather than following the same donors.

At least ten counts were recorded for this clonotype. No antigen is known for it. The TCR comes from a man aged 18 to 35 in good health. The specimen was naive T cells sorted from blood. The chain is built from TRBV5-1 and TRBJ2-1; D ambiguous. The CDR3 region is CASSSRTDNEQFF. CDR3 DNA: TGCGCCAGCAGCTCCCGGACGGACAATGAGCAGTTCTTC. Combining the CDR3 with reference TRBV5-1 and TRBJ2-1 gives the whole variable domain KAGVTQTPRYLIKTRGQQVTLSCSPISGHRSVSWYQQTPGQGLQFLFEYFSETQRNKGNFPGRFSGRQFSNSRSEMNVSTLELGDSALYLCASSSRTDNEQFFGPGTRLTVL.